The T cell receptor beta chain under discussion was sequenced for a study of T cells in Graves' hyperthyroidism and ophthalmopathy. The V end lost 2 bases, the J end lost 8 bases, and 11 bases lay between the germline ends. CDR1 and CDR2 from the germline V gene are SGHTA and FQGNSA. The CDR3 has 13 residues. This clonotype was seen a few times. RNA transcripts provided the source from which TCR beta CDR3 regions were amplified. HTBI primers were the set used in a first-round RT-PCR of the TCR CDR3. TCRdb re-derived calls from the multiplex PCR reads in MiXCR, one entry per CDR3 protein. The repertoire holds roughly 280,000 distinct CDR3 sequences, approximately 23% seen once, with 64% in the top ten.

This clonotype was sampled from a man aged 25-40 years with Graves' ophthalmopathy. Sequenced: blood. The V call is TRBV7-2, the J call TRBJ2-3; D is undetermined. CDR3 DNA sequence: TGTGCCAGCAGCTTATCCCCGACTTCTACGCAGTATTTT. Translating it yields CASSLSPTSTQYF.